This T cell receptor beta chain was captured by sequencing in a study of blood T cell repertoires in COVID-19. The overall study: Acute and convalescent COVID-19 samples came from the United States, Italy and Spain. The cDNA or gDNA used as material had been derived from T cells, B-cell-depleted T cells, or PBMCs.

This CDR3 region has 15 residues. Trimming at V came to 4 bases and at J to 4 bases, leaving 5 bases not matched to a gene. Germline V gene lookup returns CDR1 MNHEY and CDR2 SMNVEV (reference sequence). Original processing notes: Amplification from reference gene primers served as the basis for estimated nucleated cell counts. Sequenced by immunoSEQ multiplex PCR; TCRdb stores in-frame clones only, minus some. The V and J calls and clone size come from that table; D and trimming were worked out from the DNA. The table has fewer than 150,000 clones, roughly 83% seen once; the top ten hold about 16%. This clonotype was obtained from a woman aged 45 to 65 with acute or convalescent COVID-19. Sequenced sample: peripheral blood. The J gene is TRBJ2-2, the V gene TRBV27; 8 positions agree with TRBD2. The CDR3: CASSSGGASTGELFF. DNA for the CDR3: TGTGCCAGCAGTTCGGGGGGGGCCAGCACCGGGGAGCTGTTTTTT.